This T cell receptor beta chain is from a study of OX40 agonist ivuxolimab in advanced cancers. Germline V CDR1 and CDR2: LNHDA, SQIVND (reference sequence). This CDR3 spans 17 amino acids. V was cut by 3 bases and J by 2 bases, with 20 bases left in between. The protocol was immunoSEQ multiplex PCR, while the TCRdb copy is restricted to in-frame clones and leaves out a portion. The sample has about 55,000 clones, about nine tenths seen once. V is TRBV19 and J is TRBJ2-7, with D possibly matching TRBD1 (5 bases). Sample: CD4+ or CD8+ T cells sorted from blood, taken in a trial of the OX40 agonist ivuxolimab. The source is an adult with an advanced solid tumor such as melanoma, head and neck, liver or kidney cancer. The CDR3 DNA sequence: TGTGCCAGTAGTATTGATTTTGGGGCCCAGAACACCTACGAGCAGTACTTC. Amino acid sequence: CASSIDFGAQNTYEQYF.